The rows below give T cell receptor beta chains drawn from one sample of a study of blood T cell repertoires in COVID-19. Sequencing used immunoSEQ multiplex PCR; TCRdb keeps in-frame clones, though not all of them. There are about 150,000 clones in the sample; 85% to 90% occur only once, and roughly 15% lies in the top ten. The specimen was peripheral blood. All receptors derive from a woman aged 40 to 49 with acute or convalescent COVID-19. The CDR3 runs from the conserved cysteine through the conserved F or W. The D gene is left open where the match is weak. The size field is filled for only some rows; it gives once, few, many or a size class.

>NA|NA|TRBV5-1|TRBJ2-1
TGCGCCAGCGGTAGCTCCTACAATGAGCAGTTCTTC
CASGSSYNEQFF
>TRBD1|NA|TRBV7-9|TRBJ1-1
TGTGCCAGCAGCGAAGACAGGGTTAGTGCTTTCTTT
CASSEDRVSAFF
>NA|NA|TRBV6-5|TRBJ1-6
TGTGCCAGCAGTTACCTACAGGGAATCTATAATTCACCCCTCCACTTT
CASSYLQGIYNSPLHF
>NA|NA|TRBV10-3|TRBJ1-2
TGTGCCATCAGTGAGTCCGGCGGGAACTATGGCTACACCTTC
CAISESGGNYGYTF
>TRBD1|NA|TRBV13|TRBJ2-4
TGTGCCAGCAGCTTTGTCGGGACAGAGGGGTCCTTAGCCAAAAACATTCAGTACTTC
CASSFVGTEGSLAKNIQYF
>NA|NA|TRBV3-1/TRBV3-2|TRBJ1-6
TGTGCCAGCAGCCAAGTTGGCAGGTTCGGATCACCCCTCCACTTT
CASSQVGRFGSPLHF
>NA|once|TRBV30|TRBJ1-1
TGTGCCTGGATGGACAGCACTGAAGCTTTCTTT
CAWMDSTEAFF
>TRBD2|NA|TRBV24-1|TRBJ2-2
TGTGCCACCAGTGCTCTAGCGGGGGTGAACACCGGGGAGCTGTTTTTT
CATSALAGVNTGELFF
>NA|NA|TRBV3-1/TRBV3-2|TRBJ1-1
TGTGCCAGCAGTCGTAAACAAACAGGGCTTGCTGAAGCTTTCTTT
CASSRKQTGLAEAFF
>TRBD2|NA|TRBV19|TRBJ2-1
TGTGCCAGTAGGGTAGGGGCTAGCGGGAGTAATGAGCAGTTCTTC
CASRVGASGSNEQFF
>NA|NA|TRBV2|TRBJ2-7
TGTGCCAGCAGTGTGGAGCGGATCTCCTACGAGCAGTACTTC
CASSVERISYEQYF
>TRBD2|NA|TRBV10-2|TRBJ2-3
TGCGCCAGCAGTTATGTAGCGGGGGGGCCAGATACGCAGTATTTT
CASSYVAGGPDTQYF
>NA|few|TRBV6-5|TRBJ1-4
TGTGCCAGCAGTTACAATTTTCGAAAACTGTTTTTT
CASSYNFRKLFF